The 19 T cell receptor beta chains given below trace back to one sample, sequenced in a study of cytomegalovirus exposure and HLA in healthy donors (dated by TCRdb to 2015 to 2018). Library prep was done by the immunoSEQ multiplex PCR assay. A mixture of 60 forward primers for TCR Vbeta segments and 13 reverse primers for TCR Jbeta segments was used in the multiplex PCR. This immuneACCESS table, as held by TCRdb, lists in-frame sequences with V and J called but not all clones. Of the missing ones, under half trace to an unresolved V gene in checked studies; the others have no known cause. The record for this sample contains about 130,000 clones. The ten largest clones add up to about 2.7% of the sample. Sequencing was carried out using PBMCs. These receptors were taken from a man aged 30 to 39 in good health and CMV-seronegative.

V and J are TRBV5-6 and TRBJ2-1; D might be TRBD2 (5 bases). The CDR3 totals 16 residues. Germline-derived CDR1 and CDR2 are SGHDT and YYEEEE. V dropped 4 bases and J dropped 6 bases, with 20 bases sitting between them. In DNA form, the CDR3 reads TGTGCCAGCAGCGAGACCGGACGGGATGGCATCAATGAGCAGTTCTTC. The encoded protein is CASSETGRDGINEQFF.

The rearrangement joins TRBV5-6 to TRBJ1-2; D uncertain. Trimming shortened V by 1 base and J by 0 bases, and 10 bases separated the two germline ends. Germline CDR1 SGHDT, CDR2 YYEEEE. The CDR3 length is 15 residues. The chain's CDR3 is CASSLPGETNYGYTF. In nucleotides, the CDR3 is TGTGCCAGCAGCTTGCCGGGAGAAACTAACTATGGCTACACCTTC.

The chain recombines TRBV7-9 with TRBJ1-6, with D unclear. The germline CDR1 and CDR2 sequences are SEHNR and FQNEAQ (reference sequence). The V and J ends lost 1 base and 8 bases respectively, with 9 bases between them. The CDR3 has 14 amino acids. CDR3 residues: CASSLDSGYSPLHF. The CDR3, as DNA: TGTGCCAGCAGCTTAGACTCGGGTTATTCACCCCTCCACTTT.

This rearrangement joins TRBV7-2 to TRBJ1-1; weak D call: TRBD1 (5 bases). V was pared by 11 bases and J by 5 bases, with 15 bases between. This CDR3 contains 12 residues. Looked up from germline, CDR1 is SGHTA and CDR2 is FQGNSA. The DNA of the CDR3 is TGTGCCCTTCGGTGGGGCGAGACTGAAGCTTTCTTT. This encodes CALRWGETEAFF.

This chain connects TRBV7-8 to TRBJ1-2; TRBD1 is a possible D gene (5 bases). Germline V CDR1 and CDR2: SGHVS, FQNEAQ. The CDR3 is made up of 14 amino acids. V was pared by 1 base and J by 2 bases, with 8 bases between. This CDR3 reads CASSLEAGNYGYTF. The CDR3 DNA is TGTGCCAGCAGCTTAGAGGCAGGGAACTATGGCTACACCTTC.

The chain recombines TRBV5-8 with TRBJ2-7; the match to TRBD1 covers 8 bases. CDR3 length equals 13 residues. With V trimmed by 4 bases and J by 2 bases, 2 bases remained unmatched. Germline V gene sequence: CDR1 SGHTS, CDR2 YDEGEE. The CDR3 sequence is CASSRTGTYEQYF. CDR3 DNA sequence: TGTGCCAGCAGCCGGACAGGGACCTACGAGCAGTACTTC.

The chain employs TRBV6-6 and TRBJ2-7; maybe TRBD2 (6 bases). Germline lookup yields CDR1 MNHNY and CDR2 SVGAGI (reference sequence). V shed 5 bases and J shed 4 bases, with 15 bases lying between them. The CDR3 is 14 amino acids. As DNA, the CDR3 is TGTGCCAGCAGTCGGACTACAGAAAATTACGAGCAGTACTTC. Translating gives CASSRTTENYEQYF.

The gene calls are TRBV7-2 and TRBJ2-7, with 8 bases aligning to TRBD1. This CDR3 spans 14 amino acids. The V gene end was trimmed by 5 bases and the J gene end by 5 bases; junction bases not matched to a gene: 8. Germline values: CDR1 SGHTA, CDR2 FQGNSA. CDR3 in DNA: TGTGCCAGCAGCACCCCGGACAGGGCTAACGAGCAGTACTTC. Encoded protein: CASSTPDRANEQYF.

V gene TRBV6-1 combines with J gene TRBJ2-7; perhaps TRBD1 as D (6 bases). This CDR3 is built from 13 residues. Germline CDR1 MNHNS, CDR2 SASEGT. The V end lost 5 bases, the J end lost 3 bases, and 11 bases lay between the germline ends. CDR3 in amino acids: CASSPGHSYEQYF. The CDR3 DNA reads as TGTGCCAGCAGTCCGGGACACAGCTACGAGCAGTACTTC.

DNA for the CDR3: TGTGCCAGCAGCTCTCGACAGGATAACTATGGCTACACCTTC. This gives the protein CASSSRQDNYGYTF. The V and J genes are TRBV7-2 and TRBJ1-2; D perhaps matches TRBD1 (6 bases). From germline, CDR1 is SGHTA and CDR2 FQGNSA. The length of the CDR3 is 14 residues. The V end was cut by 4 bases, the J end by 1 base, with 10 bases between.

The rearrangement joins TRBV6-1 to TRBJ2-2; 10 nucleotides match TRBD2. From germline, CDR1 is MNHNS and CDR2 SASEGT. The CDR3 contains 15 residues. V lost 6 bases to trimming and J lost 8 bases; unmatched junction nucleotides: 9. CDR3 residues: CASRRELAGVGELFF. CDR3 nucleotide sequence: TGTGCCAGCAGGCGAGAGCTAGCGGGAGTTGGGGAGCTGTTTTTT.

CDR3 protein: CASSLAPGVDEKLFF. CDR3 coding DNA: TGCGCCAGCAGCTTGGCCCCGGGGGTGGATGAAAAACTGTTTTTT. The chain couples TRBV5-1 to TRBJ1-4, with D perhaps matching TRBD1 (5 bases). CDR1 and CDR2 from the germline V gene are SGHRS and YFSETQ. V dropped 0 bases and J dropped 6 bases, with 12 bases sitting between them. CDR3 length: 15 residues. Based on the CDR3 plus reference TRBV5-1 and TRBJ1-4, the full variable domain is KAGVTQTPRYLIKTRGQQVTLSCSPISGHRSVSWYQQTPGQGLQFLFEYFSETQRNKGNFPGRFSGRQFSNSRSEMNVSTLELGDSALYLCASSLAPGVDEKLFFGSGTQLSVL.

V usage is TRBV6-1 and J usage is TRBJ1-5; weak D call: TRBD1 (6 bases). The CDR3 has 15 residues. Trimming left V 1 base short and J 5 bases short, with 12 bases between. CDR1 and CDR2 from the germline V gene are MNHNS and SASEGT. DNA of the CDR3: TGTGCCAGCAGTGAAGGGCAAGGGACACATCAGCCCCAGCATTTT. This sequence encodes CASSEGQGTHQPQHF.

The chain combines TRBV21-1 with TRBJ2-4; the table's D call TRBD2 went unverified against the DNA. TRBV21-1 has pseudogene status. The CDR3 is made up of 15 amino acids. The CDR3 nucleotides read TGTGCCAGTCCCTCTACGTTGGTGGCCAAAAACATTCAGTACTTC. Protein product: CASPSTLVAKNIQYF.

This chain links TRBV30 with TRBJ2-6; 9 nucleotides align to TRBD1. CDR1 and CDR2 from the germline V gene are GTSNPN and SVGIG (reference sequence). Losses at the gene ends were 2 bases for V and 0 bases for J; bases not matched to a gene: 8. CDR3 length: 18 amino acids. CDR3 sequence (DNA): TGTGCCTGGAGTCCCCCGGGACAGGGCTTCTCTGGGGCCAACGTCCTGACTTTC. Amino acid sequence: CAWSPPGQGFSGANVLTF.

This sequence joins TRBV7-3 and TRBJ1-1; D remains ambiguous. This CDR3 contains 13 residues. Trimming stripped 3 bases from V and 6 bases from J, with 11 bases between. Germline-derived CDR1 and CDR2 are SGHTA and FQGTGA. CDR3: CASSFPAVPEAFF. The CDR3 DNA follows: TGTGCCAGCAGCTTCCCTGCGGTGCCTGAAGCTTTCTTT.

The gene calls are TRBV5-6 and TRBJ2-5; TRBD2 agrees at 9 bases. The ends lost 0 bases at V and 5 bases at J; junction bases unmatched: 14. Germline V gene data show CDR1 as SGHDT and CDR2 as YYEEEE. The CDR3 is 18 residues long. CDR3 region: CASSLASGMRLVGETQYF. The CDR3 DNA reads as TGTGCCAGCAGCTTGGCTAGCGGGATGAGGTTGGTCGGGGAGACCCAGTACTTC.

The gene calls are TRBV10-3 and TRBJ2-7, with 9 bases that match TRBD1. V gave up 0 bases and J gave up 1 base; unmatched junction bases: 7. Germline CDR1 and CDR2: ENHRY and SYGVKD. CDR3 length: 17 residues. The DNA for the CDR3 is TGTGCCATCAGTGAGTCCGGACCGGGACAGGGTTCCTACGAGCAGTACTTC. Translating it yields CAISESGPGQGSYEQYF.

The rearrangement joins TRBV7-3 to TRBJ2-3; 10 nucleotides agree with TRBD2. The CDR3 has 15 residues. CDR1 and CDR2 from the germline V gene are SGHTA and FQGTGA. J was trimmed by 0 bases and V by 5 bases; bases with no gene match: 2. Here the CDR3 DNA reads TGTGCCAGCAGCACTAGCGGGATTAGCACAGATACGCAGTATTTT. Its translation: CASSTSGISTDTQYF.